This T cell receptor beta chain was recovered during a study of radiotherapy plus CTLA-4 blockade in lung cancer. Points on this clone: The antigen remains undetermined.

Patients had chemo-refractory metastatic non-small-cell lung cancer and received focal radiation plus CTLA-4 blockade that used ipilimumab. Study results and limitations: Tumor-derived TCR clones expanded in blood after radiotherapy plus ipilimumab. Among reported predictors of response, early blood T cell clone dynamics with interferon-beta performed best.

In germline, CDR1 is SGHDN, CDR2 FVKESK. Deletions cut 6 bases from V and 0 bases from J, with 15 bases between. The CDR3 extends over 16 amino acids. Profiled with immunoSEQ multiplex PCR; TCRdb holds only in-frame clones, not every one. The sample consists of around 90,000 clones, approximately 82% of them appearing once. The chain links TRBV14 to TRBJ2-1; tentatively, D is TRBD2 (5 bases). This specimen consisted of peripheral blood, obtained from a patient treated with radiotherapy plus ipilimumab. The receptor comes from a human donor with non-small cell lung cancer that progressed on radiotherapy plus ipilimumab. DNA of the CDR3: TGTGCCAGCAGGCACCCCTCAGCGGCCTCCTACAATGAGCAGTTCTTC. Its translation is CASRHPSAASYNEQFF.